The 5 T cell receptor beta chains below come from one sample, sequenced in a study of blood T cell repertoires in COVID-19. Sequencing was performed with immunoSEQ multiplex PCR; in TCRdb, only in-frame clones are kept and a portion is missing. The sample carries about 50,000 clones, about 88% recorded once. The sample consisted of peripheral blood. These TCRs come from a man aged 40-50 years with active COVID-19.

This sequence joins TRBV24-1 and TRBJ2-2, with D tentatively TRBD2 (5 bases). The CDR3 has 14 amino acids. Between the trimmed V and J ends, which lost 4 bases and 8 bases, there was a span of 13 bases. Germline values: CDR1 KGHDR, CDR2 SFDVKD. In DNA form, the CDR3 reads TGTGCCACCAGTGACTCTAGCCTTCTGGGGGAGCTGTTTTTT. Translation gives CATSDSSLLGELFF.

This chain links TRBV2 with TRBJ2-7, with D unclear. Germline V CDR1 and CDR2: SNHLY, FYNNEI. The CDR3 loop spans 15 amino acids. V was cut by 6 bases and J by 2 bases, with 17 bases left in between. CDR3 loop: CASRAPISSTYEQYF. The CDR3 coding sequence is TGTGCCAGCAGGGCCCCAATCAGTTCAACCTACGAGCAGTACTTC.

The chain combines TRBV10-1 with TRBJ1-3, with D uncertain. Trimming shortened V by 2 bases and J by 0 bases, and 23 bases separated the two germline ends. Germline CDR1 is WNHNN and CDR2 is SYGVQD (reference sequence). This CDR3 contains 20 residues. CDR3 amino acids: CASSEPNQQLRHNSGNTIYF. The CDR3 DNA follows: TGCGCCAGCAGTGAGCCGAATCAACAGCTGCGACACAACTCTGGAAACACCATATATTTT.

The chain has TRBV19 and TRBJ2-4, with D perhaps TRBD2 (6 bases). The CDR3 is 15 residues long. The V end was cut by 3 bases, the J end by 8 bases, with 17 bases between. The germline V gene encodes CDR1 LNHDA and CDR2 SQIVND (reference sequence). Here the CDR3 reads CASSISGLGGDIQYF. For the CDR3, the DNA is TGTGCCAGTAGTATTAGCGGTTTAGGAGGGGACATTCAGTACTTC.

Note on this clone: At one end the junction does not follow the germline gene, possibly because of a read error. The chain couples TRBV6-5 to TRBJ2-5, with 8 bases identical to TRBD1. In germline, CDR1 is MNHEY, CDR2 SVGAGI. This CDR3 has 14 residues. This chain's CDR3 is CASSDSGGAETQYF. The CDR3 bases are TGTGCCAGCAGTGACTCAGGGGGCGCGGAGACCCAGTACTTC.